Each of the 22 T cell receptor beta chains below was sequenced from the same sample in a study of long-term antiretroviral therapy in people with HIV. It was version v3.0 of the immunoSEQ assay that was run at survey level. Method: immunoSEQ multiplex PCR; TCRdb's copy keeps in-frame clones and lacks some. The repertoire holds roughly 20,000 clones, with 70% to 80% as singletons. The source was unsorted PBMCs, collected 4.1 years after starting antiretroviral therapy. The origin of the receptors is a woman aged 40 to 55 with HIV.

This clone was recorded a few times. The V and J genes are TRBV4-2 and TRBJ1-1, with 9 bases fitting TRBD1. The CDR3 contains 16 residues. V shed 1 base and J 5 bases; nucleotides not matched to a gene: 8. From germline, CDR1 is LGHNA and CDR2 YNFKEQ. The CDR3 is CASSQVPGQGGTEAFF. The CDR3 coding sequence is TGTGCCAGCAGCCAAGTCCCGGGACAGGGAGGAACTGAAGCTTTCTTT.

This rearrangement joins TRBV6-5 to TRBJ2-2, with TRBD2 matching over 7 bases. There are 15 residues in the CDR3. Germline V gives CDR1 MNHEY, CDR2 SVGAGI. V trimming: 7 bases; J trimming: 7 bases; junction bases outside the gene matches: 12. The CDR3 DNA is TGTGCCAGCATGAGACTAGCTGGCGTCAGCGGGGAGCTGTTTTTT. It is translated as CASMRLAGVSGELFF.

This chain joins TRBV9 and TRBJ2-7; D perhaps matches TRBD1 (5 bases). Trimming took 3 bases from V and 2 from J, leaving 12 bases between them. Per germline, CDR1 SGDLS and CDR2 YYNGEE. This CDR3 has 14 residues. CDR3 bases: TGTGCCAGCAGCGAGCAGGGAATCCCCTACGAGCAGTACTTC. Encoded protein: CASSEQGIPYEQYF.

The chain employs TRBV29-1 and TRBJ2-2; no definite D call. The ends were cut back, 4 bases at V and 5 bases at J, with 5 bases in the middle. This CDR3 region has 11 residues. Germline V gene lookup returns CDR1 SQVTM and CDR2 ANQGSEA. The DNA for the CDR3 is TGCAGCGTTGTGGGGACCGGGGAGCTGTTTTTT. This encodes CSVVGTGELFF.

This chain uses TRBV11-2 with TRBJ2-3; no firm D call. CDR1 is SGHAT and CDR2 is FQNNGV in the germline V gene. The V end lost 2 bases, the J end lost 11 bases, and 8 bases lay between the germline ends. This CDR3 is built from 11 residues. Here the CDR3 DNA reads TGTGCCAGCAGCTTAAAGGAAAGGCAGTATTTT. Translation: CASSLKERQYF.

The chain employs TRBV20-1 and TRBJ2-5, with D unresolved. This CDR3 has 11 amino acids. V lost 7 bases, J lost 5 bases, and 11 bases lay in between. Germline V gene lookup returns CDR1 DFQATT and CDR2 SNEGSKA (reference sequence). This CDR3 reads CSGGPGETQYF. The DNA of the CDR3 is TGCAGTGGTGGCCCAGGCGAGACCCAGTACTTC.

The chain uses TRBV4-2 and TRBJ1-3, with D possibly being TRBD1 (5 bases). Looked up from germline, CDR1 is LGHNA and CDR2 is YNFKEQ. Trimming pared 4 bases from V and 0 bases from J, leaving 16 bases between. This CDR3 is 17 amino acids long. The CDR3 bases are TGTGCCAGCAGCCCTCGGAGGGGAGACCGCTCTGGAAACACCATATATTTT. It codes for CASSPRRGDRSGNTIYF.

V gene TRBV6-6 combines with J gene TRBJ2-3; D is perhaps TRBD1 (5 bases). The CDR3 spans 14 residues. V was cut by 7 bases and J by 1 base, with 12 bases left in between. The germline CDR1 and CDR2 sequences are MNHNY and SVGAGI (reference sequence). The CDR3 region has the DNA TGTGCCAGCACCCTTGGGGCGGGCACAGATACGCAGTATTTT. Amino acid sequence: CASTLGAGTDTQYF.

This chain joins TRBV4-3 and TRBJ2-1, with TRBD1 matching 8 bases. There are 15 residues in the CDR3. Germline loops: CDR1 LGHNA, CDR2 YSLEER. V dropped 0 bases and J dropped 9; count of bases not matched to a gene: 7. The CDR3 reads CASSQEDRAVSEQFF. In DNA, the CDR3 is TGCGCCAGCAGCCAAGAGGACAGGGCGGTGAGTGAGCAGTTCTTC.

V is TRBV6-5 and J is TRBJ1-2; the match to TRBD1 covers 11 bases. CDR3 length equals 14 residues. V gave up 2 bases and J gave up 5 bases; unmatched junction bases: 1. Per the germline V gene, CDR1 is MNHEY and CDR2 is SVGAGI. The CDR3 protein is CASSYGTGGYGYTF. The CDR3 DNA sequence: TGTGCCAGCAGTTACGGGACAGGGGGATATGGCTACACCTTC.

This clone came up a few times. The CDR3 DNA sequence: TGTGCCAGCAGTGAAAGCTGGGAGACCCAGTACTTC. The encoded protein is CASSESWETQYF. The chain is built from TRBV6-1 and TRBJ2-5; no reliable D call. The CDR3 spans 12 residues. Per germline, CDR1 MNHNS and CDR2 SASEGT. V was cut by 2 bases and J by 5 bases, with 6 bases left in between.

The CDR3 loop is CASSQDEGKAYEQYF. CDR3 DNA: TGTGCCAGCAGCCAAGATGAGGGGAAAGCCTACGAGCAGTACTTC. The chain carries TRBV4-2 and TRBJ2-7; the D call may be TRBD1 or TRBD2 (5 bases each). V shed 0 bases and J shed 2 bases, with 11 bases lying between them. In germline, CDR1 is LGHNA, CDR2 YNFKEQ. The CDR3 spans 15 residues.

The rearrangement links TRBV2 to TRBJ2-5; D gene unclear. The length of the CDR3 is 12 residues. Per germline, CDR1 SNHLY and CDR2 FYNNEI. V dropped 5 bases and J dropped 1 base, with 5 bases sitting between them. The CDR3 nucleotides are TGTGCCAGCAGTAGGATCCAAGAGACCCAGTACTTC. It codes for CASSRIQETQYF.

This clone is labeled as medium-sized (0.01 to 0.1%). The gene calls are TRBV4-1 and TRBJ1-5; D is undetermined. There are 13 residues in the CDR3. The germline V gene has CDR1 MGHRA and CDR2 YSYEKL. V was clipped by 3 bases and J by 1 base, with 4 bases between them. The CDR3 reads CASSQDSNQPQHF. CDR3 sequence (DNA): TGCGCCAGCAGCCAGGACAGCAATCAGCCCCAGCATTTT.

The J gene is TRBJ2-7, the V gene TRBV30, with TRBD2 as a possible D gene (6 bases). The V gene's germline CDR1 is GTSNPN and CDR2 SVGIG (reference sequence). The CDR3 loop spans 13 amino acids. V shed 8 bases and J shed 0 bases, with 14 bases lying between them. The CDR3 sequence is CAIAEGSSYEQYF. The CDR3 coding sequence is TGTGCCATCGCGGAGGGCAGCTCCTACGAGCAGTACTTC.

This clone was recorded a few times. V and J are TRBV5-4 and TRBJ1-2; D ambiguous. The CDR3 spans 15 residues. Trimming removed 4 bases from V and 6 bases from J, with 19 bases in between. The V gene's germline CDR1 is SGHNT and CDR2 YYREEE (reference sequence). CDR3 residues: CASSPGGPNGNGYTF. In DNA form, the CDR3 reads TGTGCCAGCAGCCCGGGAGGGCCAAATGGGAATGGCTACACCTTC.

This chain connects TRBV6-6 to TRBJ1-2, with D perhaps matching TRBD1 (6 bases). Germline V CDR1 and CDR2: MNHNY, SVGAGI (reference sequence). The CDR3 sequence is 14 residues long. V was clipped by 2 bases and J by 6 bases, with 13 bases between them. CDR3 in amino acids: CASSYGAGEDGYTF. In nucleotides, the CDR3 is TGTGCCAGCAGTTACGGCGCAGGGGAAGATGGCTACACCTTC.

The chain uses TRBV5-1 and TRBJ2-5, with D unresolved. Looked up from germline, CDR1 is SGHRS and CDR2 is YFSETQ. CDR3 size: 14 residues. With 4 bases removed from V and 2 bases from J, the gap between germline ends came to 12 bases. CDR3 nucleotides: TGCGCCAGCAGCCCCGGTGGTCAGCAAGAGACCCAGTACTTC. It specifies CASSPGGQQETQYF.

The chain couples TRBV30 to TRBJ1-1; D unclear. The CDR3 runs 13 residues. Trimming pared 0 bases from V and 1 base from J, leaving 6 bases between. Germline-derived CDR1 and CDR2 are GTSNPN and SVGIG (reference sequence). CDR3 sequence (DNA): TGTGCCTGGAGTGTAACGAAGAACACTGAAGCTTTCTTT. Translation: CAWSVTKNTEAFF.

The V gene is TRBV11-2, the J gene TRBJ2-7, with unresolved D. V lost 4 bases to trimming and J lost 2 bases, with 6 bases between them. The germline V gene has CDR1 SGHAT and CDR2 FQNNGV. This CDR3 is built from 12 residues. CDR3 coding DNA: TGTGCCAGCAGCTCCCGAACCTACGAGCAGTACTTC. It yields the protein CASSSRTYEQYF.

The chain is built from TRBV5-1 and TRBJ1-1, with a possible D match to TRBD1 (6 bases). The V end was cut by 4 bases, the J end by 3 bases, with 16 bases between. The CDR3 has 15 residues. Looked up from germline, CDR1 is SGHRS and CDR2 is YFSETQ. CDR3 in DNA: TGCGCCAGCAGCCTCCAAGGGGGGGGGTACACTGAAGCTTTCTTT. It translates to CASSLQGGGYTEAFF.

This chain links TRBV11-3 with TRBJ2-1, with 8 nucleotides matching TRBD1. Germline V gene data show CDR1 as SGHNT and CDR2 as YENEEA. The junction had 4 bases not matched to a gene; V was cut back by 4 bases and J by 8 bases. CDR3 size: 13 residues. The CDR3 sequence: CASSSTGEYEQFF. DNA for the CDR3: TGTGCCAGCAGCTCGACAGGGGAGTATGAGCAGTTCTTC.